Listed below are T cell receptor beta chains from one sample, sequenced in a study of blood T cell repertoires in COVID-19. Generated by immunoSEQ multiplex PCR, the TCRdb table keeps only in-frame clones and is missing some. The sample has around 250,000 clones; more than 85% are singletons. The specimen sequenced was peripheral blood. Receptors were obtained from a woman aged 70-85 years with active or convalescent COVID-19. Both conserved end residues are part of each CDR3. D genes are given only for firm matches. Clone size is shown for a subset of rows, as once, few, many or a class of expanded clone.

V gene	D gene	clone size	J gene	CDR3 protein	CDR3 DNA
TRBV3-1/TRBV3-2	.	once	TRBJ1-2	CASSYEAFRDYGYTF	TGTGCCAGCAGCTACGAGGCATTTCGGGATTATGGCTACACCTTC
TRBV7-6	TRBD1	.	TRBJ1-1	CASRGDSNTEAFF	TGTGCCAGCAGGGGGGACAGTAACACTGAAGCTTTCTTT
TRBV12-3/TRBV12-4	.	.	TRBJ2-3	CAVGDIGQYF	TGTGCGGTGGGGGACATTGGGCAGTATTTT
TRBV3-1/TRBV3-2	TRBD1	few	TRBJ1-2	CASSQGGQGSSGYTF	TGTGCCAGCAGCCAGGGTGGACAGGGGTCGAGCGGCTACACCTTC
TRBV5-1	.	.	TRBJ1-4	CASSTSVSATNEKLFF	TGCGCCAGCAGCACATCTGTATCTGCAACTAATGAAAAACTGTTTTTT
TRBV10-2	.	few	TRBJ1-5	CASTPDGRGNQPQHF	TGCGCCAGCACTCCTGACGGGAGAGGTAATCAGCCCCAGCATTTT
TRBV2	.	.	TRBJ1-3	CASSGGVGNTIYF	TGTGCCAGCAGTGGGGGGGTCGGAAACACCATATATTTT
TRBV6-4	TRBD1	.	TRBJ2-2	CASSGQGAGELFF	TGTGCCAGCAGTGGACAGGGGGCCGGGGAGCTGTTTTTT
TRBV18	.	once	TRBJ2-1	CASSVQPEGNEQFF	TGTGCCAGCTCGGTACAGCCGGAGGGCAATGAGCAGTTCTTC
TRBV5-4	.	.	TRBJ2-5	CASSSGSQETQYF	TGTGCCAGCAGCTCCGGGAGCCAAGAGACCCAGTACTTC
TRBV2	.	.	TRBJ1-1	CASPRQLGIPEAFF	TGTGCCAGCCCAAGACAGTTGGGGATACCTGAAGCTTTCTTT
TRBV3-1/TRBV3-2	.	.	TRBJ2-5	CASSPWGGETQYF	TGTGCCAGCAGCCCATGGGGAGGAGAGACCCAGTACTTC
TRBV2	TRBD1	.	TRBJ1-5	CASSVRGQSNQPQHF	TGTGCCAGCAGTGTGAGGGGACAGAGCAATCAGCCCCAGCATTTT
TRBV18	.	.	TRBJ1-1	CASSEGLYTEAFF	TGTGCCAGCTCAGAGGGATTGTACACTGAAGCTTTCTTT
TRBV10-2	TRBD1	.	TRBJ1-1	CASSGGGTIYTEAFF	TGCGCCAGCTCAGGGGGCGGTACTATTTACACTGAAGCTTTCTTT
TRBV4-3	.	.	TRBJ1-2	CASSQDRQGRHYGYTF	TGCGCCAGCAGCCAAGATCGGCAGGGTAGGCACTATGGCTACACCTTC